This TCR beta chain emerged from a study of T cell repertoires in cytomegalovirus infection. Study-level information: The authors used CMV epitopes that were HLA-C-restricted (recently identified) and HLA-B-restricted (well studied).

TCRdb fed the reads into MiXCR, producing one record per CDR3 protein. The sample has 250,000 to 300,000 distinct CDR3 sequences, 20% to 25% seen once. Note on this clonotype: Antigen specificity is unknown.

V lost 4 bases and J lost 5, with 17 bases in between. The length of the CDR3 is 15 residues. Germline V gene data show CDR1 as MNHEY and CDR2 as SVGEGT. Sample: cultured PBMCs, taken from culture after CMV antigen stimulation. This clonotype originated in a human donor in good health (CMV status not recorded). Some clones in this sample may be carry-over from other donors' samples. This chain links TRBV6-2 or TRBV6-3 with TRBJ1-1, with D perhaps matching TRBD1 (5 bases). The CDR3 DNA reads as TGTGCCAGCAGTTTCTACCAGGGAAGAGGGACTGAAGCTTTCTTT. Translating it yields CASSFYQGRGTEAFF.